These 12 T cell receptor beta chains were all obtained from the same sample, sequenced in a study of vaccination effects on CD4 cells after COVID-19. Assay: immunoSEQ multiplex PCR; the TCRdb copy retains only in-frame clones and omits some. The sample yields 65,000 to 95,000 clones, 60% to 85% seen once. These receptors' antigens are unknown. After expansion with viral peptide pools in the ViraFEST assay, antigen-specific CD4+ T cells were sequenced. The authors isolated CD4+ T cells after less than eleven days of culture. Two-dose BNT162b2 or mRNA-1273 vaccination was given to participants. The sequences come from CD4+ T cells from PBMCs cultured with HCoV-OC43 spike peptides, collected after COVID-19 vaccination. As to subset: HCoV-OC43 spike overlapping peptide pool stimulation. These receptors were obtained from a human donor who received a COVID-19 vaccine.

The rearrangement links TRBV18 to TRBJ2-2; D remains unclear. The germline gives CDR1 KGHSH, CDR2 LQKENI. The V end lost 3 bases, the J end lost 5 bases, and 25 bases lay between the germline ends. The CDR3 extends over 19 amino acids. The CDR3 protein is CASSPRPFQMGPETGELFF. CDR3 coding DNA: TGTGCCAGCTCACCCCGACCTTTTCAAATGGGCCCAGAAACCGGGGAGCTGTTTTTT.

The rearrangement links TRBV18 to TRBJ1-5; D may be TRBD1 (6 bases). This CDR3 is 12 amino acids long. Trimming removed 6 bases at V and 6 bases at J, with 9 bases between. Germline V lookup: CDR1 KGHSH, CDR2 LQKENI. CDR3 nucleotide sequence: TGTGCCAGCTCTCGAGGGGGTCAGCCCCAGCATTTT. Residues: CASSRGGQPQHF.

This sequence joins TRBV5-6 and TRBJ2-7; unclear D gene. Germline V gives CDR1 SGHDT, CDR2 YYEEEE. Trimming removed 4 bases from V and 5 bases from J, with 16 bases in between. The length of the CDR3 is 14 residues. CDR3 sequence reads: CASSRWVISDEQYV. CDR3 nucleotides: TGTGCCAGCAGCCGGTGGGTTATCTCGGACGAGCAGTACGTC.

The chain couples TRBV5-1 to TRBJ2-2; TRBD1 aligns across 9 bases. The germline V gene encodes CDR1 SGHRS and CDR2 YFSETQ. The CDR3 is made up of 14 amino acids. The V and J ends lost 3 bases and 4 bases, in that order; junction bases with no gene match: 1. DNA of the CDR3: TGCGCCAGCAGCTCACAGGGGGCCACCGGGGAGCTGTTTTTT. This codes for CASSSQGATGELFF.

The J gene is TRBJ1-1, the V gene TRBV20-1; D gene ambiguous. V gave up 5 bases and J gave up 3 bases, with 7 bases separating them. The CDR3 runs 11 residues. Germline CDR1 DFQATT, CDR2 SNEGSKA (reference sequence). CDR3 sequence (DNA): TGCAGTGCTCCCCAAGACACTGAAGCTTTCTTT. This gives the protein CSAPQDTEAFF.

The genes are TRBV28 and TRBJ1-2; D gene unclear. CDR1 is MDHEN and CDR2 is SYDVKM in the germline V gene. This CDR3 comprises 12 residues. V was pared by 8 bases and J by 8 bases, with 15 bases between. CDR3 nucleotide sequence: TGTGCCAGCGGGTTGGGAGTAAAGGGCTACACCTTC. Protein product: CASGLGVKGYTF.

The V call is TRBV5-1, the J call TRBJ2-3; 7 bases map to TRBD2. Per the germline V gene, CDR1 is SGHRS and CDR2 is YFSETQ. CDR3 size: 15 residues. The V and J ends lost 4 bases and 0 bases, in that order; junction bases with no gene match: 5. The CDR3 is CASSPTAGSTDTQYF. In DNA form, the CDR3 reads TGCGCCAGCAGCCCGACAGCGGGGAGCACAGATACGCAGTATTTT.

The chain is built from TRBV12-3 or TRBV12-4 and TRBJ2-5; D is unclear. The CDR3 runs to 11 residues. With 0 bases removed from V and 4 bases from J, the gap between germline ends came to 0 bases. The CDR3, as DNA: TGTGCCAGCAGTTTAGCAGAGACCCAGTACTTC. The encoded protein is CASSLAETQYF.

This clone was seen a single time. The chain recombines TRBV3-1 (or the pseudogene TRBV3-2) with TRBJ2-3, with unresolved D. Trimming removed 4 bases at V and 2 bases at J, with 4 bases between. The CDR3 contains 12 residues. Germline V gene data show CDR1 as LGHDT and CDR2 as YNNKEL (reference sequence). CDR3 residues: CASSLTTDTQYF. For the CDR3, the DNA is TGTGCCAGCAGCCTTACCACAGATACGCAGTATTTT.

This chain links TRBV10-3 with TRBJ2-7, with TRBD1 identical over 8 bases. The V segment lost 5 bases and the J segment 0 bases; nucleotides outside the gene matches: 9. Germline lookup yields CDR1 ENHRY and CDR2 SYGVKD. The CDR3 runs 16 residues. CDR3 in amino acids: CAISTRQGLSSYEQYV. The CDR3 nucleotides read TGTGCCATCAGTACCCGACAGGGGCTGAGCTCCTACGAGCAGTACGTC.

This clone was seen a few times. The CDR3 loop reads CASNRQSNYGYTF. The CDR3 DNA is TGTGCCTCTAATAGACAGAGTAACTATGGCTACACCTTC. The chain recombines TRBV30 with TRBJ1-2; D is possibly TRBD1 (5 bases). The V gene lost 7 bases and the J gene lost 1 base, with 13 bases spanning the gap. The CDR3 is 13 amino acids. The germline gives CDR1 GTSNPN, CDR2 SVGIG (reference sequence).

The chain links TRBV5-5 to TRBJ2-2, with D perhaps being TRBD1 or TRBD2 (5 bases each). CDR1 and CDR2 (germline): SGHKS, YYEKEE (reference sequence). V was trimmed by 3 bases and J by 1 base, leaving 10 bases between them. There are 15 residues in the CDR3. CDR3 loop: CASSYGTLNTGELFF. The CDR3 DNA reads TGTGCCAGCAGCTACGGGACCCTGAACACCGGGGAGCTGTTTTTT. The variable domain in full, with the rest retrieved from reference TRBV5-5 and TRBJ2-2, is DAGVTQSPTHLIKTRGQQVTLRCSPISGHKSVSWYQQVLGQGPQFIFQYYEKEERGRGNFPDRFSARQFPNYSSELNVNALLLGDSALYLCASSYGTLNTGELFFGEGSRLTVL.